Listed below are T cell receptor beta chains from one sample, sequenced in a study of cytomegalovirus exposure and HLA in healthy donors. TCRdb's copy holds only in-frame clones and misses some; the assay was immunoSEQ multiplex PCR. The sample yields about 130,000 clones, of which the top ten take up around 1.6%. The sequenced sample was PBMCs. The receptors derive from a woman in her forties in good health and CMV-seropositive. The CDR3 runs from the conserved cysteine through the conserved F or W. Each record gives: D gene, J gene, V gene, CDR3 DNA, CDR3 protein. The D gene is left open where the match is weak.

D: .
J: TRBJ2-1
V: TRBV9
DNA: TGTGCCAGCAGCCCAGTAGTGGCGGCGGGTTACAATGAGCAGTTCTTC
CDR3: CASSPVVAAGYNEQFF

D: TRBD1
J: TRBJ1-5
V: TRBV7-9
DNA: TGTGCCAGCAGCTTAGGGCAGGGGGGATCGGGCAATCAGCCCCAGCATTTT
CDR3: CASSLGQGGSGNQPQHF

D: TRBD2
J: TRBJ2-7
V: TRBV18
DNA: TGTGCCAGCTCACCGGGAAGCGGGAGGTACGAGCAGTACTTC
CDR3: CASSPGSGRYEQYF

D: TRBD1
J: TRBJ2-7
V: TRBV6-5
DNA: TGTGCCAGCAGTTACCCGACAGGGGTCGAGCAGTACTTC
CDR3: CASSYPTGVEQYF

D: TRBD1
J: TRBJ2-5
V: TRBV5-4
DNA: TGTGCCAGCAGCGAGGGGACAGGGGTGCAAGAGACCCAGTACTTC
CDR3: CASSEGTGVQETQYF

D: .
J: TRBJ1-4
V: TRBV19
DNA: TGTGCCAGTAGTGCAGGGTCAGGGGCCCGAGAAAAACTGTTTTTT
CDR3: CASSAGSGAREKLFF

D: TRBD2
J: TRBJ2-1
V: TRBV30
DNA: TGTGCCTGGAGTGGACTAGCGGGACGGAGCTCCTACAATGAGCAGTTCTTC
CDR3: CAWSGLAGRSSYNEQFF

D: TRBD1
J: TRBJ1-1
V: TRBV28
DNA: TGTGCCAGCAGGCCAACAGGGGGCCCTTCTAGTACTGAAGCTTTCTTT
CDR3: CASRPTGGPSSTEAFF

D: .
J: TRBJ1-1
V: TRBV6-6
DNA: TGTGCCAGCAGTTACTCTCCCGATCGGGGTTTCTTT
CDR3: CASSYSPDRGFF

D: .
J: TRBJ2-3
V: TRBV9
DNA: TGTGCCAGCAGCGTAACCAGGAGCACAGATACGCAGTATTTT
CDR3: CASSVTRSTDTQYF

D: TRBD1
J: TRBJ1-2
V: TRBV2
DNA: TGTGCCAGCAGGGGACAGGGGGGTAGTAAACAGGGCTACACCTTT
CDR3: CASRGQGGSKQGYTF

D: .
J: TRBJ2-7
V: TRBV25-1
DNA: TGTGCCAGCAGTGATTTTACCGGGACACCCTACGAGCAGTACTTC
CDR3: CASSDFTGTPYEQYF

D: TRBD1
J: TRBJ1-1
V: TRBV2
DNA: TGTGCCAGCAGTTTGGACAGGGCGGTGAACACTGAAGCTTTCTTT
CDR3: CASSLDRAVNTEAFF

D: .
J: TRBJ1-5
V: TRBV6-5
DNA: TGTGCCAGCAGTTACGCACAGAGCAATCAGCCCCAGCATTTT
CDR3: CASSYAQSNQPQHF

D: TRBD2
J: TRBJ2-7
V: TRBV19
DNA: TGTGCCAGTAGTATGACTAGCGGGAGTTACGAGCAGTACTTC
CDR3: CASSMTSGSYEQYF

D: .
J: TRBJ1-1
V: TRBV19
DNA: TGTGCCAGTAGTATTAATAGGGGAAGGTGGCTGAACACTGAAGCTTTCTTT
CDR3: CASSINRGRWLNTEAFF

D: .
J: TRBJ2-1
V: TRBV7-2
DNA: TGTGCCAGCAGCTCCGGACTGTGGGATGAGCAGTTCTTC
CDR3: CASSSGLWDEQFF

D: .
J: TRBJ2-3
V: TRBV5-1
DNA: TGCGCCAGCAGCTTGGTACAACAAAGCACAGATACGCAGTATTTT
CDR3: CASSLVQQSTDTQYF

D: .
J: TRBJ2-7
V: TRBV5-1
DNA: TGCGCCAGCCACCTGACACCAGACTACGAGCAGTACTTC
CDR3: CASHLTPDYEQYF

D: TRBD2
J: TRBJ2-1
V: TRBV19
DNA: TGTGCCAGTAGTACCCGACTAGCGGGAGGGTTAGAGCAGTTCTTC
CDR3: CASSTRLAGGLEQFF

D: .
J: TRBJ1-1
V: TRBV14
DNA: TGTGCCAGCAGCCAACGACAGGCGCAGAACACTGAAGCTTTCTTT
CDR3: CASSQRQAQNTEAFF

D: TRBD1
J: TRBJ1-1
V: TRBV6-1
DNA: TGTGCCATCAGTGACAGGGATTTAGGTTACACTGAAGCTTTCTTT
CDR3: CAISDRDLGYTEAFF

D: TRBD1
J: TRBJ1-1
V: TRBV7-3
DNA: TGTGCCAGCAGAAGAACAGGGGGCGACGTGGCTTTCTTT
CDR3: CASRRTGGDVAFF

D: TRBD2
J: TRBJ2-7
V: TRBV7-2
DNA: TGTGCCAGCAGCTCTAGCGGGAGGGGGCCGTCCTTC
CDR3: CASSSSGRGPSF

D: .
J: TRBJ1-3
V: TRBV6-5
DNA: TGTGCCAGCAGTAATGCTGAGAACACCATATATTTT
CDR3: CASSNAENTIYF

D: TRBD2
J: TRBJ2-3
V: TRBV19
DNA: TGTGCCAGTAGTACGGCTAGCGGGAGGACAGATACGCAGTATTTT
CDR3: CASSTASGRTDTQYF

D: .
J: TRBJ2-1
V: TRBV7-9
DNA: TGTGCCAGCAGCCCTCGCGAAGGGGGAGCCTACAATGAGCAGTTCTTC
CDR3: CASSPREGGAYNEQFF

D: TRBD1
J: TRBJ2-7
V: TRBV7-2
DNA: TGTGCCAGCAGCGTGGACAGGGGGGGCGAGCAGTACTTC
CDR3: CASSVDRGGEQYF

D: TRBD2
J: TRBJ2-7
V: TRBV7-6
DNA: TGTGCCAGCAGTTCCTCGACGGGACTAGGCGTCTACGAGCAGTACTTC
CDR3: CASSSSTGLGVYEQYF

D: .
J: TRBJ2-7
V: TRBV2
DNA: TGTGCCAGCAGTGAAGGGGGGGTTCGGTTCGACGAGCAGTACTTC
CDR3: CASSEGGVRFDEQYF

D: TRBD2
J: TRBJ2-5
V: TRBV5-4
DNA: TGTGCCAGCAGCTTGGGGTTAGCGGGAGGGCAAGAGACCCAGTACTTC
CDR3: CASSLGLAGGQETQYF

D: .
J: TRBJ2-4
V: TRBV6-5
DNA: TGTGCCAGCAGTTACTCTAGTACCCTAGCCAAAAACATTCAGTACTTC
CDR3: CASSYSSTLAKNIQYF

D: TRBD2
J: TRBJ2-5
V: TRBV9
DNA: TGTGCCAGCAGCCCGGGGACTAGCGGGAGTGGAGAGACCCAGTACTTC
CDR3: CASSPGTSGSGETQYF

D: TRBD2
J: TRBJ2-1
V: TRBV5-4
DNA: TGTGCCAGCAGCCCCCCGACTAGCGCCTCCTACAATGAGCAGTTCTTC
CDR3: CASSPPTSASYNEQFF

D: .
J: TRBJ2-5
V: TRBV7-9
DNA: TGTGCCAGCAGCACAAAGGTCCGAATCCAGGGTCCCCAAGAGACCCAGTACTTC
CDR3: CASSTKVRIQGPQETQYF

D: TRBD1
J: TRBJ1-2
V: TRBV25-1
DNA: TGTGCCAGCAGTGCTGACAGGGAGTTAGGCTACACCTTC
CDR3: CASSADRELGYTF

D: TRBD1
J: TRBJ2-7
V: TRBV5-6
DNA: TGTGCCAGCAGCTTGGGGACAGGGCTCTACGAGCAGTACTTC
CDR3: CASSLGTGLYEQYF

D: TRBD1
J: TRBJ2-5
V: TRBV10-3
DNA: TGTGCCATCAGTGAGCCGGACAGGGCGGAGACCCAGTACTTC
CDR3: CAISEPDRAETQYF

D: .
J: TRBJ2-1
V: TRBV5-8
DNA: TGTGCCAGCAGTCAGGGGAATTTCCGTCAGGATGAGCAGTTCTTC
CDR3: CASSQGNFRQDEQFF